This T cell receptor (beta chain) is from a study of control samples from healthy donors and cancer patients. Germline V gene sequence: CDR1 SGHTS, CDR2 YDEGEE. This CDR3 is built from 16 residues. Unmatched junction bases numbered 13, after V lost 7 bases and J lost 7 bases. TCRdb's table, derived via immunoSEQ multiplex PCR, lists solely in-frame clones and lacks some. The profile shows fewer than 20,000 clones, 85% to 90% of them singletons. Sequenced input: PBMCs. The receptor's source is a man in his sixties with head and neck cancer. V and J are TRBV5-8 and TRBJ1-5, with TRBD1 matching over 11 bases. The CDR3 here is CASRSRDRGLGQPQHF. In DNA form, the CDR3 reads TGTGCCAGCCGATCCCGGGACAGGGGGTTGGGGCAGCCCCAGCATTTT.